The clone carrying this T cell receptor beta chain was seen a handful of times. The data are from a study of Graves' ophthalmopathy and Graves' hyperthyroidism. The wider study: Peripheral blood was gathered at first diagnosis, ahead of any treatment whatsoever.

Each donor who had ophthalmopathy showed moderate-to-severe activity, a CAS of ≥3, a NOSPECS of ≥4, and a duration under 3 months. Transcripts of RNA were the source for amplifying TCR beta CDR3 regions. HTBI primers were used in a first-round RT-PCR, which preceded a second-round multiplex PCR. TCRdb used MiXCR to reprocess the multiplex PCR reads, holding one entry per CDR3 protein. This sample has 500,000 to 800,000 distinct CDR3 sequences, with about 41% found just once. The CDR3 runs to 13 residues. CDR1 is GTSNPN and CDR2 is SVGIG in the germline V gene (reference sequence). The V and J ends lost 3 bases and 5 bases respectively, with 13 bases between them.

The chain uses TRBV30 and TRBJ1-1, with a weak D call TRBD1 (5 bases). The origin of this receptor is an adult man with Graves' ophthalmopathy. The specimen sequenced was peripheral blood. The CDR3 spells CAWSSSRGTEAFF. The CDR3 region has the DNA TGTGCCTGGAGCTCCAGCCGGGGGACTGAAGCTTTCTTT.